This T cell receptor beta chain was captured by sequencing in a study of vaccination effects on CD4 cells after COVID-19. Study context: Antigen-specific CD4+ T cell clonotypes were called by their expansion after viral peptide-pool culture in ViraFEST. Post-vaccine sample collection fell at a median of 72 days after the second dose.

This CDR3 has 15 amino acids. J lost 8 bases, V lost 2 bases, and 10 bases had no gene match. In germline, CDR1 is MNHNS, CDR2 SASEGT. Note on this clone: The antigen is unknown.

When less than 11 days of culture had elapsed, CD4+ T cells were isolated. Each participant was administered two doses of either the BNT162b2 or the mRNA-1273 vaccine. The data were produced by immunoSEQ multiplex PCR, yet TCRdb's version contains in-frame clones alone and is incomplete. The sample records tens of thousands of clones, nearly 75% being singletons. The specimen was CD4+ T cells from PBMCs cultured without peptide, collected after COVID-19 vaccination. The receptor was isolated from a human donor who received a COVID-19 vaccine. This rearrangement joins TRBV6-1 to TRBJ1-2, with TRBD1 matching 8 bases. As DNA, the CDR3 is TGTGCCAGCAGTGAACTTTGGCAGGGGGCGGGAGGCTACACCTTC. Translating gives CASSELWQGAGGYTF.